A single sample is the source of the 16 T cell receptor beta chains below, sequenced in a study of regulatory T cells in long-lasting Graves disease. Time point meaning: newly diagnosed GD, antithyroid drugs for less than 3 months. From RNA extracted from PBMCs, the TCR library was made. In building TCR beta libraries, iRepertoire HTBI primers were used together with Arm-PCR of CDR3 regions. TCRdb processed the multiplex PCR reads anew with MiXCR; each CDR3 protein has one entry. The sample has 200,000 to 250,000 distinct CDR3 sequences, 20% to 25% seen once. Sequences were derived from peripheral blood mononuclear cells (PBMCs), sampled at new diagnosis, from a patient treated with antithyroid drugs. These receptors were taken from a female donor with Graves disease.

The chain employs TRBV4-2 and TRBJ1-6; 9 bases align to TRBD1. This CDR3 has 16 residues. Germline CDR1 and CDR2: LGHNA and YNFKEQ. The V and J ends lost 0 bases and 8 bases, in that order; junction bases with no gene match: 5. This CDR3 reads CASSQDGQGIHSPLHF. CDR3 coding DNA: TGTGCCAGCAGCCAAGATGGACAGGGGATCCATTCACCCCTCCACTTT.

In this sample, this clonotype turned up a few times. This clone may be a read error of a much larger clone one base away. This chain uses TRBV5-5 with TRBJ2-7; D is unclear. The germline V and J ends were trimmed by 4 bases and 5 bases, with 13 bases remaining between them. Germline V gene lookup returns CDR1 SGHKS and CDR2 YYEKEE (reference sequence). The CDR3 runs to 13 residues. The CDR3 coding sequence is TGTGCCAGCAGCCTATCGGGTTGGGACGAGCAGTACTTC. Translation gives CASSLSGWDEQYF.

There are many counts of this clonotype. The rearrangement links TRBV18 to TRBJ2-1, with D tentatively TRBD1 or TRBD2 (5 bases each). Germline V gene lookup returns CDR1 KGHSH and CDR2 LQKENI. The CDR3 covers 16 residues. V lost 3 bases, J lost 5 bases, and 17 bases lay in between. CDR3 nucleotides: TGTGCCAGCTCACCGCTTCGGGCTGGGGGTAACAATGAGCAGTTCTTC. Its protein product is CASSPLRAGGNNEQFF.

This clonotype has ten or more counts. The chain's CDR3 is CSARDLQGAEEKLFF. The CDR3 DNA sequence: TGCAGTGCTAGAGACCTGCAGGGGGCTGAGGAAAAACTGTTTTTT. The chain links TRBV20-1 to TRBJ1-4; TRBD1 matches at 8 bases. Unmatched junction bases numbered 8, after V lost 0 bases and J lost 8 bases. Per germline, CDR1 DFQATT and CDR2 SNEGSKA (reference sequence). The CDR3 is made up of 15 amino acids.

The J gene is TRBJ1-6, the V gene TRBV6-1; TRBD1 matches at 8 bases. After removal of 5 bases from V and 5 bases from J, the junction contained 2 bases not matched to a gene. CDR3 size: 14 residues. In germline, CDR1 is MNHNS, CDR2 SASEGT. The CDR3 region has the DNA TGTGCCAGCAGTAAGACAGGGGATAATTCACCCCTCCACTTT. It translates to CASSKTGDNSPLHF.

About this clonotype itself: This could be a read error, since a much larger clone is one nucleotide away. The chain links TRBV5-5 to TRBJ1-1; D is perhaps TRBD1 (5 bases). This CDR3 is 16 amino acids long. Germline V CDR1 and CDR2: SGHKS, YYEKEE (reference sequence). In nucleotides, the CDR3 is TGCGCCAGCAGCTTGCAGGGTTATGAGTGGGGCGCTGAAGCTTTCTTT. Translating gives CASSLQGYEWGAEAFF.

This clonotype has a count of ten or more. The V and J genes are TRBV15 and TRBJ2-5, with D perhaps TRBD1 (5 bases). Germline values: CDR1 LNHNV, CDR2 YYDKDF (reference sequence). The CDR3 length is 14 residues. The germline V and J ends were trimmed by 3 bases and 3 bases, with 11 bases remaining between them. The CDR3 bases are TGTGCCACCAGCAGTTCAGGGCGAGAAGAGACCCAGTACTTC. Its protein is CATSSSGREETQYF.

This clonotype was detected many times. The V and J genes are TRBV11-2 and TRBJ1-5, with D uncertain. With 2 bases removed from V and 5 bases from J, the gap between germline ends came to 10 bases. This CDR3 region has 14 residues. Germline V lookup: CDR1 SGHAT, CDR2 FQNNGV. The CDR3 DNA follows: TGTGCCAGCAGCTTAAACTATAACGATCAGCCCCAGCATTTT. Translated, it gives CASSLNYNDQPQHF.

Of note for this clonotype: A far larger clone differs by one base, so this is likely a read error. This chain connects TRBV6-5 to TRBJ2-7, with D tentatively TRBD1 or TRBD2 (5 bases each). The CDR3 totals 13 residues. Germline CDR1 is MNHEY and CDR2 is SVGAGI. The CDR3 sequence: CASSWDGTYKQYF. The CDR3 DNA reads as TGTGCCAGCAGTTGGGACGGAACCTACAAGCAGTACTTC.

Comment on this clonotype: A read error is possible here, since a much larger clone lies one base away. The gene calls are TRBV6-1 and TRBJ2-7, with 8 bases fitting TRBD1. Germline trimming cut 6 bases from V and 8 bases from J; bases unmatched to any gene: 3. The germline CDR1 and CDR2 sequences are MNHNS and SASEGT. There are 11 residues in the CDR3. As DNA, the CDR3 is TGTGCCAGCAGGGACAGGGATAAGCAGTACTTC. Translation: CASRDRDKQYF.

This clonotype has ten or more counts. The gene calls are TRBV5-1 and TRBJ2-1, with 12 positions matching TRBD1. The CDR3 is made up of 15 amino acids. Germline-derived CDR1 and CDR2 are SGHRS and YFSETQ. With V trimmed by 6 bases and J by 7 bases, 8 bases remained unmatched. The CDR3, as DNA: TGCGCCAGCACTCCGGGACAGGGGGCTGCAAATGAGCAGTTCTTC. The encoded protein is CASTPGQGAANEQFF.

In the case of this clonotype: Sequence at one end of the junction differs from germline and may be a read error. V gene TRBV18 combines with J gene TRBJ2-5; TRBD1 matches 7 bases. This CDR3 has 15 amino acids. Germline V CDR1 and CDR2: KGHSH, LQKENI. For the CDR3, the DNA is TGTGCCAGCACACCACTCGGACAGGCCAGAGAGACCCAGTACTTC. Translating gives CASTPLGQARETQYF.

This clonotype was observed at least ten times. The chain recombines TRBV6-2 or TRBV6-3 with TRBJ2-7, with D maybe TRBD2 (5 bases). Germline V lookup: CDR1 MNHEY, CDR2 SVGEGT. V was shortened by 5 bases and J by 6 bases, with 11 bases between the two germline ends. This CDR3 contains 12 residues. The chain's CDR3 is CASSADSLEQYF. CDR3 DNA: TGTGCCAGCAGTGCGGACTCCCTCGAGCAGTACTTC.

In its sample, this clonotype was seen many times. The V gene is TRBV9, the J gene TRBJ2-5; a possible D gene is TRBD1 (6 bases). V was shortened by 3 bases and J by 1 base, with 16 bases between the two germline ends. The CDR3 spans 16 residues. CDR1 is SGDLS and CDR2 is YYNGEE in the germline V gene. The CDR3 loop reads CASSAPMGAAQETQYF. In nucleotides, the CDR3 is TGTGCCAGCAGCGCTCCGATGGGGGCGGCCCAAGAGACCCAGTACTTC. Full variable domain (remainder filled in from reference TRBV9 and TRBJ2-5): DSGVTQTPKHLITATGQRVTLRCSPRSGDLSVYWYQQSLDQGLQFLIQYYNGEERAKGNILERFSAQQFPDLHSELNLSSLELGDSALYFCASSAPMGAAQETQYFGPGTRLLVL.

Many counts were recorded for this clonotype. This chain uses TRBV3-1 with TRBJ2-2, with a tentative D call TRBD2 (5 bases). The CDR3 length is 12 residues. Trimming left V 8 bases short and J 4 bases short, with 8 bases between. In germline, CDR1 is LGHDT, CDR2 YNNKEL (reference sequence). In DNA form, the CDR3 reads TGTGCCAGCGGAGGACTCACCGGGGAGCTGTTTTTT. Amino acid sequence: CASGGLTGELFF.

This clonotype was observed a few times. This sequence joins TRBV2 and TRBJ2-7; 10 nucleotides align to TRBD2. The junction had 8 bases not matched to a gene; V was cut back by 6 bases and J by 6 bases. The CDR3 length is 14 residues. Germline values: CDR1 SNHLY, CDR2 FYNNEI. The CDR3 DNA follows: TGTGCCAGCAGACCCCGGGTAGCGGGAGGCGAGCAGTACTTC. Its translation is CASRPRVAGGEQYF.